This T cell receptor beta chain was captured in a study of regulatory T cells in long-lasting Graves disease. Regarding the study as a whole: Fewer public clonotypes were shared by new patients (approximately 1,000) than by persistent patients (approximately 2,700).

TCRdb reprocessed the reads via MiXCR and lists one record per CDR3 protein. This table holds about 750 distinct CDR3 sequences, about 90% found once. RNA extracted from PBMCs served as the sequencing template. Worth noting for this clonotype: Its specificity is not known.

Germline CDR1 and CDR2: MNHEY and SVGEGT. V was pared by 6 bases and J by 2 bases, with 9 bases of the junction left unmatched. This CDR3 contains 15 residues. The chain links TRBV6-2 or TRBV6-3 to TRBJ1-1; TRBD1 matches 7 bases. The receptor was derived from a female donor with Graves disease. Sequences were derived from peripheral blood mononuclear cells (PBMCs), sampled with antithyroid drug treatment, in newly diagnosed or persistent Graves disease (not recorded which). CDR3 coding DNA: TGTGCCAGCAGCTACAAGGGGGCGCGTAACACTGAAGCTTTCTTT. Its protein product is CASSYKGARNTEAFF.